In this sample, the clone carrying this T cell receptor beta chain turned up a few times. This sample was included in a study of blood T cell repertoires in COVID-19. Study background: Samples of COVID-19 (acute and convalescent) were obtained from the United States, Italy and Spain. Nucleic acid was either cDNA or gDNA, and it came from T cells, B-cell-depleted T cells, or PBMCs.

Germline trimming cut 7 bases from V and 2 bases from J; bases unmatched to any gene: 11. Germline V gene sequence: CDR1 LNHDA, CDR2 SQIVND (reference sequence). The CDR3 has 17 residues. Under the authors' procedure: For nucleated cells, counts were estimated from reference gene primer amplification. Assay used: immunoSEQ multiplex PCR; TCRdb lists only in-frame clones, some missing. V, J and clone size derive from that table, while D and trimming were established from the DNA sequence. The repertoire consists of some 240,000 clones, with roughly 84% occurring once and the leading ten covering 1.5% to 1.7%.

This clonotype was sampled from a woman in her thirties or forties who had recovered from COVID-19. Sequences were obtained from peripheral blood. The J gene is TRBJ1-5, the V gene TRBV19, with TRBD1 matching over 10 bases. CDR3 DNA: TGTGCCAGTACGAGGGGCCCCGGGACAGGGGGCAATCAGCCCCAGCATTTT. Protein: CASTRGPGTGGNQPQHF.